One and the same sample provided the 12 T cell receptor beta chains below, sequenced in a study of cytomegalovirus exposure and HLA in healthy donors. The primer mix had 60 Vbeta and 13 Jbeta primers. Only in-frame clones appear in the TCRdb table, and some are missing; sequencing was by immunoSEQ multiplex PCR. The top ten hold 13% to 15% of the sample, which has fewer than 200,000 clones, more than 75% seen once. Specimen: PBMCs. All receptors derive from a woman younger than 45 in good health and CMV-seropositive.

The V gene is TRBV30, the J gene TRBJ1-2, with 8 bases identical to TRBD1. Germline CDR1 GTSNPN, CDR2 SVGIG (reference sequence). This CDR3 has 13 residues. The trim removed 6 bases at V and 2 bases at J, leaving 5 bases unmatched. Written as DNA, the CDR3 is TGTGCCTGCAACCGGGACAGGAACTATGGCTACACCTTC. Its translation: CACNRDRNYGYTF.

J is TRBJ1-5 and V is TRBV6-4, with D tentatively TRBD1 (6 bases). The CDR3 runs to 16 residues. V was trimmed by 1 base and J by 4 bases, leaving 14 bases between them. Germline CDR1 reads MRHNA; CDR2 reads SNTAGT. CDR3 sequence: CASSDLDRIRNQPQHF. The CDR3 DNA reads as TGTGCCAGCAGTGACTTAGACAGGATTAGAAATCAGCCCCAGCATTTT.

The rearrangement uses TRBV6-5 and TRBJ2-7, with TRBD2 identical over 13 bases. Germline CDR1 and CDR2: MNHEY and SVGAGI. CDR3 size: 15 residues. The junction had 3 bases not matched to a gene; V was cut back by 2 bases and J by 5 bases. The CDR3 nucleotides are TGTGCCAGCAGTTACGGAACTAGCGGGAGGGACGAGCAGTACTTC. Protein product: CASSYGTSGRDEQYF.

This sequence joins TRBV19 and TRBJ1-1, with a possible D match to TRBD1 (5 bases). Looked up from germline, CDR1 is LNHDA and CDR2 is SQIVND (reference sequence). The CDR3 is 15 residues long. V was trimmed by 8 bases and J by 0 bases, leaving 16 bases between them. The DNA of the CDR3 is TGTGCCAGTCGGAAGGGGCAGTACATGAACACTGAAGCTTTCTTT. Its protein product is CASRKGQYMNTEAFF. Complete variable domain (other parts from reference TRBV19 and TRBJ1-1): DGGITQSPKYLFRKEGQNVTLSCEQNLNHDAMYWYRQDPGQGLRLIYYSQIVNDFQKGDIAEGYSVSREKKESFPLTVTSAQKNPTAFYLCASRKGQYMNTEAFFGQGTRLTVV.

The chain carries TRBV9 and TRBJ1-6, with D perhaps TRBD1 (6 bases). Trimming pared 4 bases from V and 7 bases from J, leaving 12 bases between. The germline V gene encodes CDR1 SGDLS and CDR2 YYNGEE. This CDR3 comprises 14 residues. CDR3 amino acids: CASSPTTGNSPLHF. CDR3 DNA: TGTGCCAGCAGCCCGACGACAGGAAATTCACCCCTCCACTTT.

This chain connects TRBV7-9 to TRBJ1-2; the match to TRBD1 covers 7 bases. J lost 9 bases, V lost 3 bases, and 4 bases had no gene match. CDR1 and CDR2 from the germline V gene are SEHNR and FQNEAQ (reference sequence). This CDR3 region has 12 residues. CDR3 nucleotide sequence: TGTGCCAGCAGCTTGGACAGGTCGCGCTACACCTTC. It yields the protein CASSLDRSRYTF.

J is TRBJ1-2 and V is TRBV19; 9 nucleotides line up with TRBD1. Unmatched junction bases numbered 8, after V lost 5 bases and J lost 10 bases. Per the germline V gene, CDR1 is LNHDA and CDR2 is SQIVND (reference sequence). The CDR3 runs to 13 residues. The DNA of the CDR3 is TGTGCCAGTAGTCCCGGGACAGGGCTGTCCTACACCTTC. Its translation: CASSPGTGLSYTF.

The V gene is TRBV19, the J gene TRBJ2-1; TRBD2 matches at 11 bases. The CDR3 is made up of 15 amino acids. Germline CDR1 is LNHDA and CDR2 is SQIVND (reference sequence). V gave up 1 base and J gave up 5 bases; unmatched junction bases: 1. The CDR3 protein is CASSIVAGGDNEQFF. The CDR3 nucleotides are TGTGCCAGTAGTATAGTAGCGGGAGGGGACAATGAGCAGTTCTTC.

This clone has a handful of counts. The V and J genes are TRBV28 and TRBJ2-1, with 10 positions matching TRBD2. Losses at the gene ends were 6 bases for V and 7 bases for J; bases not matched to a gene: 9. CDR1 is MDHEN and CDR2 is SYDVKM in the germline V gene. The CDR3 contains 15 residues. CDR3 in DNA: TGTGCCAGCAGACCCTCTAGCGGGAGTTGGAATGAGCAGTTCTTC. It encodes CASRPSSGSWNEQFF.

This clone appeared once. The rearrangement links TRBV7-6 to TRBJ2-5; 10 positions agree with TRBD2. V lost 5 bases, J lost 0 bases, and 6 bases stayed unmatched. The CDR3 is 16 amino acids. The germline gives CDR1 SGHVS, CDR2 FNYEAQ. The CDR3: CASSPLSGGNQETQYF. The CDR3 coding sequence is TGTGCCAGCAGCCCCCTTAGCGGGGGGAACCAAGAGACCCAGTACTTC.

The V gene is TRBV30, the J gene TRBJ1-5, with 8 positions matching TRBD1. The CDR3 extends over 14 amino acids. From germline, CDR1 is GTSNPN and CDR2 SVGIG (reference sequence). V lost 1 base and J lost 6; bases outside the gene matches: 5. CDR3 DNA sequence: TGTGCCTGGAGTGACGGACAGGGCGGTCAGCCCCAGCATTTT. Translation: CAWSDGQGGQPQHF.

For this clone: The junction departs from germline at one end; a sequencing error may be responsible. The chain has TRBV28 and TRBJ2-7, with a possible D match to TRBD2 (6 bases). CDR1 is MDHEN and CDR2 is SYDVKM in the germline V gene. The CDR3 covers 9 residues. The CDR3 region has the DNA TGTGCCAGCGGCACAGGCGGGGACTTC. It specifies CASGTGGDF.